Described below is a single TCR beta chain sequence and its context. Its specificity is unknown. This specimen belongs to a study of T cells expressing NK-cell markers. General study points: The study found dominant NKG2C+ clonotypes at roughly 1.0-7.5% of CD8+ T cells in about six donors.

The CDR3 is 14 residues long. Researchers built TCR beta cDNA using 5'RACE template switching with UMIs. Using the 5' RACE reads, TCRdb records one entry per CDR3 protein without DNA. The sample table sets out around 550,000 distinct CDR3 sequences. The V and J genes are TRBV12-3 or TRBV12-4 and TRBJ2-7. Sequencing was performed on blood T cells: a sorted CD56 or NKG2C T cell subset, CD4+ or CD8+ T cells, or bulk PBMC T cells (not recorded which). The TCR was taken from a man aged 18 to 30 in good health. CDR3 protein: CASRRLAAPYEQYF.